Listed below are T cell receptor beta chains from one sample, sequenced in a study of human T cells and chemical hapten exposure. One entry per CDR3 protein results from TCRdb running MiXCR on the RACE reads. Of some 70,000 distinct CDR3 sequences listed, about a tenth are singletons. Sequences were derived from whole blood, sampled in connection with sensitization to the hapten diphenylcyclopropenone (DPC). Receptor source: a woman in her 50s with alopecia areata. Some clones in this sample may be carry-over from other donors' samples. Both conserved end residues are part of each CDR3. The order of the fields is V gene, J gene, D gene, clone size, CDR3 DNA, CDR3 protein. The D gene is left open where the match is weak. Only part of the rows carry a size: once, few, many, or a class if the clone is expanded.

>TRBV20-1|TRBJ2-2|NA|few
TGCAGTGCAAGAGGGGCGGGGGCACCTTCGAACACCGGGGAGCTGTTTTTT
CSARGAGAPSNTGELFF
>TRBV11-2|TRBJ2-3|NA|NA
TGTGCCAGCAGCGCCGCAAGCACAGATACGCAGTATTTT
CASSAASTDTQYF
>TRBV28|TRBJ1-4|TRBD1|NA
TGTGCCAGCAGTGTGCCGGGACAGGGTTCTGAAAAACTGTTTTTT
CASSVPGQGSEKLFF
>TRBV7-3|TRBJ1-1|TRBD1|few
TGTGCCAGCAGCGCCCAGGGGGGAACTGAAGCTTTCTTT
CASSAQGGTEAFF
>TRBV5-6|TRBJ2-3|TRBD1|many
TGTGCCAGCAGCTTGACAGGGGCCACAGATACGCAGTATTTT
CASSLTGATDTQYF
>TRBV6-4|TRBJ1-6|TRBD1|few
TGTGCCAGCAGTTGGACAGGGGCAAATTCACCCCTCCACTTT
CASSWTGANSPLHF
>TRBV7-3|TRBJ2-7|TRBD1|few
TGTGCCAGCAGCTTAACCGGGACAGGGGGCTCCGAGCAGTACTTC
CASSLTGTGGSEQYF
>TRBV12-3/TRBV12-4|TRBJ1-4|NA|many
TGTGCCAGCGGTAATGAAAAACTGTTTTTT
CASGNEKLFF
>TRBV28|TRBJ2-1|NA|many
TGTGCCAGCAGTTTAGCCACGGCTAGTCGCAATGAGCAGTTCTTC
CASSLATASRNEQFF
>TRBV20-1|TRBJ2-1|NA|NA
TGCAGTGCATCCACTCAGCTCAATGAGCAGTTCTTC
CSASTQLNEQFF
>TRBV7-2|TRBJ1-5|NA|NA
TGTGCCAGCAGCGAAAGGTCCCCGGGTTACAATCAGCCCCAGCATTTT
CASSERSPGYNQPQHF
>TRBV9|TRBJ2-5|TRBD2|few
TGTGCCAGCAGCGTAGCGGCGGGAGTCCGGGAGACCCAGTACTTC
CASSVAAGVRETQYF
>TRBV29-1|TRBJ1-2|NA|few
TGCAGCGTTGGGGTCCAGGAGAACTATGGCTACACCTTC
CSVGVQENYGYTF
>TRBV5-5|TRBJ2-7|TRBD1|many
TGTGCCAGCAGCTTGGCCGGGACAGGGACCTACGAGCAGTACTTC
CASSLAGTGTYEQYF
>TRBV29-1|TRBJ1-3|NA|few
TGCAGCGTCGGAATAGCCGGCTCTGGAAACACCATATATTTT
CSVGIAGSGNTIYF
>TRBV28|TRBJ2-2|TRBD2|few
TGTGCCAGCAGTTCCGTCCGACTAGCGGCTAACACCGGGGAGCTGTTTTTT
CASSSVRLAANTGELFF
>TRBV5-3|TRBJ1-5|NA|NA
TGTGCCAGAAGCTTGTCAGGGTTCTCCGGTCCCTATCAGCCCCAGCATTTT
CARSLSGFSGPYQPQHF
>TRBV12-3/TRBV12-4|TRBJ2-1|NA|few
TGTGCCAGCAGTTTAAGAGATGGGTTGGACGCCAATGAGCAGTTCTTC
CASSLRDGLDANEQFF
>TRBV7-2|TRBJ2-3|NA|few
TGTGCCAGCAGCCCCATGGATACGCAGTATTTT
CASSPMDTQYF
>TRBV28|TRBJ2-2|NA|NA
TGTGCCAGCAGCTACGCGAACACCGGGGAGCTGTTTTTT
CASSYANTGELFF
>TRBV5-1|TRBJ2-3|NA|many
TGCGCCAGCACCCCACAAGGCACAGATACGCAGTATTTT
CASTPQGTDTQYF
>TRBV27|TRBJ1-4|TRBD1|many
TGTGCCAGCAGATATTCCCGGGACAGGGGTGAAAAACTGTTTTTT
CASRYSRDRGEKLFF
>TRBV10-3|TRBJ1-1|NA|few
TGTGCCATCAATACAGGGATGAACACTGAAGCTTTCTTT
CAINTGMNTEAFF
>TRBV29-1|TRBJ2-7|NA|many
TGCAGCGTTGGCAAGGGGACCTCCCAAAGGGCCGAGCAGTACTTC
CSVGKGTSQRAEQYF
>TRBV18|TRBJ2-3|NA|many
TGTGCCAGCTCACGGCCGGGCACAGATACGCAGTATTTT
CASSRPGTDTQYF
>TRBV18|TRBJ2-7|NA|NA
TGTGCCAGCTCACCTACGCTTTCCTACGAGCAGTACTTC
CASSPTLSYEQYF